This T cell receptor beta chain was sequenced for a study of blood T cells in healthy people across ages (dated by TCRdb to 2013 to 2016). General notes on the study: In model experiments, roughly one uniquely barcoded TCR beta cDNA molecule per two T cells was captured by template switching. The study measured age-related changes in TCR beta repertoire diversity using deep sequencing normalized with unique cDNA molecular identifiers. The donors were split into four age groups: young (average approximately 16 years), middle-aged (about 40), aged (approximately 60) and long-lived (approximately 89). Using the same blood draw, the study looked at two additional independent replicas of 1 million unique cDNA reads for two donors, one aged 18 to 30 and the other aged 80 or older.

Library preparation was by 5' RACE. Sequencing instrument: Illumina HiSeq 2500. A second roughly 7 to 12 cycle PCR used a sample-barcoded 5' primer and a J-beta primer mix. Each TCR beta cDNA molecule received a unique molecular identifier from a template-switch 5' adaptor carrying 12 random nucleotides. Each sample yielded at least 2.5 million CDR3-containing paired-end reads. First-strand cDNA was synthesized from all RNA with the Mint cDNA synthesis kit, primed by a TRBC-specific oligonucleotide. After uracil-DNA glycosylase treatment, a first 18-cycle PCR used universal primers M1SS and BC2_uni_R on all cDNA. On the study's bioinformatics: For normalization, 1 million high-quality reads, each with a distinct molecular identifier, were randomly selected from each sample. Instead of being binned into consensus sequences, reads with shared molecular identifiers were discarded. MiTCR, with a Q25 quality threshold and the strictest error-elimination algorithm, was used for CDR3 identification, clonotype clustering and error correction. A nonparametric unseen species model with Euler transformation was used to estimate lower-bound total TCR beta diversity. In-frame beta chains were kept once TCRdb had trimmed the public reads at Q25 with fastp and called clones with MiXCR. Rows with one shared CDR3 protein collapse into an entry with the most common genes and DNA. The V and J calls were determined by TCRdb, not by the authors. The sample contains over 500,000 distinct CDR3 sequences, 25% to 35% of them found a single time. The ten largest clonotypes hold approximately 3.5% of the sample.

This clonotype was observed many times. This receptor's antigen is unknown. No much larger clonotype is one base removed from it; base qualities were not supplied. Donors were 39 systemically healthy Caucasian individuals from Russia aged roughly 6 to 100 years. Roughly 10 milliliters of peripheral blood were drawn from each donor into EDTA-treated Vacutainer tubes. Ficoll-Paque density-gradient centrifugation was used to isolate PBMCs, with at least 6.5 million per sample. Total RNA, at least 6 micrograms per sample, was extracted from PBMCs with Trizol reagent. The percentages of naive CD45RAhigh/CD27high T cells were determined by flow cytometry on a PBMC aliquot from every donor. V is reduced by 0 bases and J by 6 bases, leaving a spacing of 25 bases between them. The CDR3, cysteine through phenylalanine, is 19 amino acids long. Just the 57-base CDR3 DNA is kept, in frame starting at base 1. Reading the germline V gene (reference sequence) gives CDR1 SGHNT and CDR2 YYREEE.

Findings and caveats that apply to the study as a whole: A strong correlation was found between observed TCR beta diversity and the percentage of naive T cells measured by flow cytometry. Since profiling was done on bulk unsorted PBMCs, naive and antigen-experienced compartments could not be conclusively compared. Estimates of total diversity based on one million sequenced T cells were considered lower bounds and underestimates. Compared with the aged group, the long-lived group had more naive CD4+ T cells, fewer expanded clones and increased TCR diversity, suggesting age selection. As age increased, observed TCR beta diversity per million T cells dropped in a roughly linear way, and a significant reduction was already evident by age 40. Because donor CMV infection status was unknown, age-related changes in expanded clonotypes were potentially confounded.

The same data also contributed to another study, on T cells of mothers and their children. Per the second study: Nine systemically healthy Caucasian individuals served as donors, namely three mothers together with their six children. cDNA synthesis consumed the entire amount of extracted RNA, loaded at approximately 1.4 ug RNA in each 15 ul reaction. In the second PCR, sample barcodes and 2-4 random nucleotides were introduced via the M1S primer. More than 8 million TCR beta CDR3 reads were obtained from each mother, and some 3 million reads were obtained from each child. Thymic selection similarly shapes TCR recombination output in related and unrelated pairs, with minor effect from inherited differences. Normalized repertoire overlap was always slightly but never significantly higher in related than unrelated mother-child pairs. No persistent microchimeric T cell clones were detected, at a sensitivity of around 97 clones per million clonotypes. Deep NGS was used in the study to compare the TCR beta repertoires of mothers and children and to look for features that separate related mother-child pairs from unrelated individuals. Mothers averaged roughly 36 +/- 4 years of age and children averaged about 10 +/- 4 years. After adapter ligation was performed with NEBNext reagents, the libraries were sequenced on an Illumina HiSeq 2000 with 100+100 nt paired-end reads. To prevent cross-contamination, the mother and child libraries were prepared one month apart and sequenced in separate runs. Between roughly 500,000 and 2,300,000 distinct TCR beta clonotypes were identified per donor. Naive TCR beta clonotypes were estimated from low-frequency clonotypes matched to each donor's FACS-determined naive share, without sorting.

Source material: blood. The sequence was obtained from a boy between 2 and 10 years old in good health. The rearrangement combines TRBV5-4 with TRBJ2-1; tentative D gene TRBD1, with 7 bases matching. The CDR3 loop reads CASSLETGTPSRSPNEQFF. The nucleotides read TGTGCCAGCAGCTTGGAGACAGGGACTCCATCACGAAGCCCCAATGAGCAGTTCTTC.